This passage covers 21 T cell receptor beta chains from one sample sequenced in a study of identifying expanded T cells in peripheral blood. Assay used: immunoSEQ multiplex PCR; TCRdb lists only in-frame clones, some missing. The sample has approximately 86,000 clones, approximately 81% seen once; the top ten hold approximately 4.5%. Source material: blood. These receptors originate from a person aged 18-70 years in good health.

CDR3 sequence reads: CASSPRSGRTSYEQYF. DNA for the CDR3: TGTGCCAGCAGCCCCCGTTCAGGGCGGACGTCATACGAGCAGTACTTC. The chain combines TRBV7-6 with TRBJ2-7, with D perhaps matching TRBD1 (5 bases). CDR1 and CDR2 from the germline V gene are SGHVS and FNYEAQ. The CDR3 is 16 amino acids. Trimming took 5 bases from V and 4 from J, leaving 21 bases between them.

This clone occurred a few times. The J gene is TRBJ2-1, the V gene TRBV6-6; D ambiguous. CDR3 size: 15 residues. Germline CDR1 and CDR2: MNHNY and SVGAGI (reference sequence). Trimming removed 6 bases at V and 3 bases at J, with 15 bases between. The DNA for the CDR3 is TGTGCCAGCAGGACCACACTGGATTTCTACAATGAGCAGTTCTTC. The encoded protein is CASRTTLDFYNEQFF.

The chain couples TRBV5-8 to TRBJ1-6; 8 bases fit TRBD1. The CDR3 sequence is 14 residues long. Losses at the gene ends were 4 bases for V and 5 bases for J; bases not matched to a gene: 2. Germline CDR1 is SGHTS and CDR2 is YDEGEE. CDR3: CASSRDRNNSPLHF. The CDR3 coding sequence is TGTGCCAGCAGCCGGGACAGGAATAATTCACCCCTCCACTTT.

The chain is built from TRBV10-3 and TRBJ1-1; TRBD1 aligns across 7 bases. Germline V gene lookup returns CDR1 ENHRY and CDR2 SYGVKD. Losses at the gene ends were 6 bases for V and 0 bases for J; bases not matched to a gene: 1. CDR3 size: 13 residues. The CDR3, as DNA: TGTGCCATCAGACAGGGGCTGAACACTGAAGCTTTCTTT. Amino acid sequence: CAIRQGLNTEAFF.

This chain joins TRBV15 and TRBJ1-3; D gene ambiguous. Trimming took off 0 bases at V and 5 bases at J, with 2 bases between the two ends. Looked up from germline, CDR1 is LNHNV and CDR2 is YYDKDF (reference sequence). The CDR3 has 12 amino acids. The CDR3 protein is CATSRDRNTIYF. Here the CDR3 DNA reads TGTGCCACCAGCAGAGACCGAAACACCATATATTTT.

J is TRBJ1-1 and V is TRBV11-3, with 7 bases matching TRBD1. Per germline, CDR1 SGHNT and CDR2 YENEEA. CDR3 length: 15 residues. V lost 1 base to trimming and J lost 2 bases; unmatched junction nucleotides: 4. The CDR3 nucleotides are TGTGCCAGCAGCTTAGGGACAGGTAGTAACACTGAAGCTTTCTTT. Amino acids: CASSLGTGSNTEAFF.

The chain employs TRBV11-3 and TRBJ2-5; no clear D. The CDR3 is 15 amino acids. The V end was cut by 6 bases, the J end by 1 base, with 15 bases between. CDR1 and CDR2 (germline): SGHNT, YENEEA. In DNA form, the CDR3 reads TGTGCCAGCAGTCCCGCCATAGGTGTCCAAGAGACCCAGTACTTC. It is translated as CASSPAIGVQETQYF.

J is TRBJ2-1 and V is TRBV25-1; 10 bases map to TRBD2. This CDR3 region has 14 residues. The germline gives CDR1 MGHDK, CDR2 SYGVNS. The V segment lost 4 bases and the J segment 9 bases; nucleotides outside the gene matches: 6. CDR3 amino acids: CASSAQGTSAEQFF. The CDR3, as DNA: TGTGCCAGCAGTGCGCAGGGGACTAGCGCTGAGCAGTTCTTC.

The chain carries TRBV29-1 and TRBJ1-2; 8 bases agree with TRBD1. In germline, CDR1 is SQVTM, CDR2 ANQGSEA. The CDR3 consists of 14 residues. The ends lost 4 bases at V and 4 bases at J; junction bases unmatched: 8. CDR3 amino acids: CSVASRTGFYGYTF. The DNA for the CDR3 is TGCAGCGTTGCCTCTCGGACAGGGTTCTATGGCTACACCTTC.

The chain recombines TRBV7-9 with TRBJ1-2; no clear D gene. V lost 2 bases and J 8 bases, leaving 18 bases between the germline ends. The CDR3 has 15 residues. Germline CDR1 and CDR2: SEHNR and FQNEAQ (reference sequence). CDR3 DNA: TGTGCCAGCAGCTTACGCGGAGTTCGAGGTTGGGGCTACACCTTC. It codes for CASSLRGVRGWGYTF.

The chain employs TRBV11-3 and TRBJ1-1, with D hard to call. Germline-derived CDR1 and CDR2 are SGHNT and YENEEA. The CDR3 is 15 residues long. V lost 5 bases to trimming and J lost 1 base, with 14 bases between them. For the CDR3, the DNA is TGTGCCAGCAGCCAGAAGAAGGATGGGAACACTGAAGCTTTCTTT. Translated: CASSQKKDGNTEAFF.

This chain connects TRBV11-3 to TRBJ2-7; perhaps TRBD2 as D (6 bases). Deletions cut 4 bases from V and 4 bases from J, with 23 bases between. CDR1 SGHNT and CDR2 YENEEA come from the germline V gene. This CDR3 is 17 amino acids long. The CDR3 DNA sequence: TGTGCCAGCAGCTCCGGGGGTTCGGGCTGGCGAAGGTACGAGCAGTACTTC. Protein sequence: CASSSGGSGWRRYEQYF.

The CDR3 here is CASSIRSGGADTEAFF. CDR3 DNA: TGTGCCAGCAGCATCCGCTCCGGGGGGGCAGACACTGAAGCTTTCTTT. The chain recombines TRBV7-2 with TRBJ1-1; D is possibly TRBD1 (6 bases). V shed 5 bases and J shed 3 bases, with 19 bases lying between them. The CDR3 length is 16 residues. Germline lookup yields CDR1 SGHTA and CDR2 FQGNSA.

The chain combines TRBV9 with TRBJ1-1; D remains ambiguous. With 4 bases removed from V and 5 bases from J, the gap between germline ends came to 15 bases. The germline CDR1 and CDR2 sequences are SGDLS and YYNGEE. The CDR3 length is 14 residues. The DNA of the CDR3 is TGTGCCAGCAGCAAGGGCTCCCCGGGAACTGAAGCTTTCTTT. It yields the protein CASSKGSPGTEAFF.

The chain's CDR3 is CASSGDKGRAQHF. The CDR3 DNA reads TGTGCCAGCAGTGGAGACAAGGGAAGAGCCCAGCATTTT. The J gene is TRBJ1-5, the V gene TRBV2; no clear D gene. CDR1 and CDR2 (germline): SNHLY, FYNNEI. This CDR3 contains 13 residues. V was clipped by 4 bases and J by 11 bases, with 15 bases between them.

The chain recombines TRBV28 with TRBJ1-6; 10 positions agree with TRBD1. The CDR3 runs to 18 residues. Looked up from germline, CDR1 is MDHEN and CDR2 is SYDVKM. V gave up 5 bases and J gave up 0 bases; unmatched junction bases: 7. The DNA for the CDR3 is TGTGCCAGCAGTCAGCCGGGACAGGGGATCTCCTATAATTCACCCCTCCACTTT. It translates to CASSQPGQGISYNSPLHF.

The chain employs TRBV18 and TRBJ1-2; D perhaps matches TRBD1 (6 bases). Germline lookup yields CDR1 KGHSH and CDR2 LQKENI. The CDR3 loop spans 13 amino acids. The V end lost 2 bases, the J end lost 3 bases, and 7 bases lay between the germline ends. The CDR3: CASSPGGYYGYTF. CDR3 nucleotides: TGTGCCAGCTCACCAGGGGGCTACTATGGCTACACCTTC. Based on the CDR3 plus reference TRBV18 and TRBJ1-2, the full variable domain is NAGVMQNPRHLVRRRGQEARLRCSPMKGHSHVYWYRQLPEEGLKFMVYLQKENIIDESGMPKERFSAEFPKEGPSILRIQQVVRGDSAAYFCASSPGGYYGYTFGSGTRLTVV.

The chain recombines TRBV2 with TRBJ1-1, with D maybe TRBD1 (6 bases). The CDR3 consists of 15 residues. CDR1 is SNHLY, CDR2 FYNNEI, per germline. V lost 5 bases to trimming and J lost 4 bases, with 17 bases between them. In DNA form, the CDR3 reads TGTGCCAGCAGTCCCCAGTTGGGGGCGCGCACTGAAGCTTTCTTT. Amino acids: CASSPQLGARTEAFF. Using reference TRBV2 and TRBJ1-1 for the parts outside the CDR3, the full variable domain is EPEVTQTPSHQVTQMGQEVILRCVPISNHLYFYWYRQILGQKVEFLVSFYNNEISEKSEIFDDQFSVERPDGSNFTLKIRSTKLEDSAMYFCASSPQLGARTEAFFGQGTRLTVV.

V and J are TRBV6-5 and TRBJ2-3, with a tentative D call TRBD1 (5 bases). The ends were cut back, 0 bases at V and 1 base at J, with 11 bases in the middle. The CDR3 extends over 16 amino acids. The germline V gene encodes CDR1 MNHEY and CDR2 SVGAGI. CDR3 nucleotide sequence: TGTGCCAGCAGTTACTCTGCAGGGTTCCGCACAGATACGCAGTATTTT. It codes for CASSYSAGFRTDTQYF.

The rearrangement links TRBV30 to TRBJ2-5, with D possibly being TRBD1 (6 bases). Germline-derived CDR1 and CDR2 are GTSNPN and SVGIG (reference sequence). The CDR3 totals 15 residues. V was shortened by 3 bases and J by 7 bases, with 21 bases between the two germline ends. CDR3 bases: TGTGCCTGGAGCCAGGGGACCGGGGTCTATGGGACCCAGTACTTC. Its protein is CAWSQGTGVYGTQYF.

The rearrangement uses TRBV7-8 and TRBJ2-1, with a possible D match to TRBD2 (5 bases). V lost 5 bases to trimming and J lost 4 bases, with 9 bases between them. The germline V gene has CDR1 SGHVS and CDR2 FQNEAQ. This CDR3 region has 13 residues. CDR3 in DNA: TGTGCCAGCAGCCCGGGGATATACAATGAGCAGTTCTTC. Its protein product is CASSPGIYNEQFF.